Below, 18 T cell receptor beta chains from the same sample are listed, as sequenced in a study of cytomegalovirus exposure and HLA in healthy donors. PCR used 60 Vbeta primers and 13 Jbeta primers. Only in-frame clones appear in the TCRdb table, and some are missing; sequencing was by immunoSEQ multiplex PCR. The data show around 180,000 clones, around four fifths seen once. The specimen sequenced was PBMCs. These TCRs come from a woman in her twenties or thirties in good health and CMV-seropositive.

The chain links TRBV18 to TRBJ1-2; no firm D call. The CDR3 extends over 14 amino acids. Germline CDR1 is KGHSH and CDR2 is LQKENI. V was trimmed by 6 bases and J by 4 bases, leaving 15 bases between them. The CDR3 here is CASSRAGESYGYTF. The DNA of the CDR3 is TGTGCCAGCTCGCGTGCGGGCGAGTCCTATGGCTACACCTTC.

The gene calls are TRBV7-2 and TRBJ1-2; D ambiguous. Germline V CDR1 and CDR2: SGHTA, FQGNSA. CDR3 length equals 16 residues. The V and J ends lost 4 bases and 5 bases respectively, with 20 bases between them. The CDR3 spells CASSYSPTGSLYGYTF. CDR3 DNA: TGTGCCAGCAGCTATAGTCCGACTGGTAGTCTTTATGGCTACACCTTC.

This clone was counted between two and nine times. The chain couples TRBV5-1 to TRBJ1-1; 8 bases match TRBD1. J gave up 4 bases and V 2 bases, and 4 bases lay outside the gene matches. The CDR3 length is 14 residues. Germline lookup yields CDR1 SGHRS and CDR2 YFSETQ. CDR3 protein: CASSFGQGGTEAFF. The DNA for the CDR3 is TGCGCCAGCAGCTTCGGACAGGGTGGCACTGAAGCTTTCTTT.

The CDR3 here is CASSPGDLGGELFF. DNA of the CDR3: TGTGCCAGCAGCCCGGGGGACCTCGGCGGGGAGCTGTTTTTT. V is TRBV5-5 and J is TRBJ2-2; D possibly corresponds to TRBD2 (6 bases). The V end lost 4 bases, the J end lost 7 bases, and 14 bases lay between the germline ends. The CDR3 consists of 14 residues. The germline gives CDR1 SGHKS, CDR2 YYEKEE (reference sequence).

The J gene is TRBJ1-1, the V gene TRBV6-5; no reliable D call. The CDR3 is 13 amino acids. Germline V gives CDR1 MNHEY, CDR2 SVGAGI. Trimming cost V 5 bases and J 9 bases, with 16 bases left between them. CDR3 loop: CASSASALLQAFF. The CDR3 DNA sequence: TGTGCCAGCAGTGCCTCCGCCCTATTGCAAGCTTTCTTT.

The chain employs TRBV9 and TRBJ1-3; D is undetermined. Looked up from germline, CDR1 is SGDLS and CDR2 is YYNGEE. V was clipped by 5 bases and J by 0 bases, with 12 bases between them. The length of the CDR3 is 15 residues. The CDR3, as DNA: TGTGCCAGCAGAGTGGATGGCGGCTCTGGAAACACCATATATTTT. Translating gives CASRVDGGSGNTIYF.

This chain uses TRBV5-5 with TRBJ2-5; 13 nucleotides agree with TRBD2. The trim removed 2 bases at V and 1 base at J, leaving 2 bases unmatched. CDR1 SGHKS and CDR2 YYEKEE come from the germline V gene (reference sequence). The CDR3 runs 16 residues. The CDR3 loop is CASSFGLAGAQETQYF. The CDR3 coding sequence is TGTGCCAGCAGCTTCGGACTAGCGGGAGCCCAAGAGACCCAGTACTTC.

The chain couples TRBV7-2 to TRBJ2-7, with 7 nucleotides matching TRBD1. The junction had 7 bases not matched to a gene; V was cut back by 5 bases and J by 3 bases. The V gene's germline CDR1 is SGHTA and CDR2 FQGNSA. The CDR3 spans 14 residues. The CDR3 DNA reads TGTGCCAGCAGCAGTAGTAGGGGGCACTACGAGCAGTACTTC. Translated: CASSSSRGHYEQYF.

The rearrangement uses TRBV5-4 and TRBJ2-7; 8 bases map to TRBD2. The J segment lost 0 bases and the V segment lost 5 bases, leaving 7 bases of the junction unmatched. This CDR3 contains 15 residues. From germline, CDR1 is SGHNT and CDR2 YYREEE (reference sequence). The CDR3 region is CASSPSGPSSYEQYF. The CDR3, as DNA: TGTGCCAGCAGTCCTAGCGGGCCCTCCTCCTACGAGCAGTACTTC.

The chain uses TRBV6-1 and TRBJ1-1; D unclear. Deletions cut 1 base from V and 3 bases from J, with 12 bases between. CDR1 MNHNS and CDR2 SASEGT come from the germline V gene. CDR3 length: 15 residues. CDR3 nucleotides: TGTGCCAGCAGTGAAGAGGTGACAATCTACACTGAAGCTTTCTTT. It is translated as CASSEEVTIYTEAFF.

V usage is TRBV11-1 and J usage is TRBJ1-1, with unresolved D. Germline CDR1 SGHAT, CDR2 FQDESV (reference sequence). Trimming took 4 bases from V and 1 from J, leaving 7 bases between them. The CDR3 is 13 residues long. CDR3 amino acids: CASSSEQNTEAFF. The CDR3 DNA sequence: TGTGCCAGCAGCTCCGAACAGAACACTGAAGCTTTCTTT.

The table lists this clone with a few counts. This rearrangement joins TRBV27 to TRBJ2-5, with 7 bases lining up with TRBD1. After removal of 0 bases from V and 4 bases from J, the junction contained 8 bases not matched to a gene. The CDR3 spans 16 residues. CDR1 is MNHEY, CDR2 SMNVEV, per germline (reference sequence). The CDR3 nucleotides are TGTGCCAGCAGTTTATCCCCCCTCACAGGGGCAGAGACCCAGTACTTC. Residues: CASSLSPLTGAETQYF.

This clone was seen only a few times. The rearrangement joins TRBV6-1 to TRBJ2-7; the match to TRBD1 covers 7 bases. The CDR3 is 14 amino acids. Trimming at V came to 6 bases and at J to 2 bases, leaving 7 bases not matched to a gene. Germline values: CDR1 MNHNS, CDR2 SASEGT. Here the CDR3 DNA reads TGTGCCAGCAGCCCGACAGGGTCCCCCTACGAGCAGTACTTC. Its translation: CASSPTGSPYEQYF.

DNA of the CDR3: TGTGCCAGCAGCTTACAGGGCAATCAGCCCCAGCATTTT. This codes for CASSLQGNQPQHF. The V and J genes are TRBV7-9 and TRBJ1-5; D call uncertain. The CDR3 loop spans 13 amino acids. The germline CDR1 and CDR2 sequences are SEHNR and FQNEAQ (reference sequence). Deletions cut 2 bases from V and 2 bases from J, with 4 bases between. The whole variable domain, filled in from reference TRBV7-9 and TRBJ1-5, reads DTGVSQNPRHKITKRGQNVTFRCDPISEHNRLYWYRQTLGQGPEFLTYFQNEAQLEKSRLLSDRFSAERPKGSFSTLEIQRTEQGDSAMYLCASSLQGNQPQHFGDGTRLSIL.

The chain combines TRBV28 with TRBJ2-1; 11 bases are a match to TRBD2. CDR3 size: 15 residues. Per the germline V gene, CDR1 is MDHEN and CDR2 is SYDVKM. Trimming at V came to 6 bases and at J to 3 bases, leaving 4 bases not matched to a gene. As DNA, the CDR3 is TGTGCCAGCAGCGTGACTAGCGGGGACTACAATGAGCAGTTCTTC. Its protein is CASSVTSGDYNEQFF. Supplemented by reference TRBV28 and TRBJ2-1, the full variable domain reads DVKVTQSSRYLVKRTGEKVFLECVQDMDHENMFWYRQDPGLGLRLIYFSYDVKMKEKGDIPEGYSVSREKKERFSLILESASTNQTSMYLCASSVTSGDYNEQFFGPGTRLTVL.

The CDR3 DNA reads TGCGCCAGCAGCTTGGCCTTAGCGGGAGAGCAAGAGACCCAGTACTTC. Translating it yields CASSLALAGEQETQYF. The chain recombines TRBV5-1 with TRBJ2-5; 9 nucleotides align to TRBD2. The V gene end was trimmed by 0 bases and the J gene end by 2 bases; junction bases not matched to a gene: 5. Germline-derived CDR1 and CDR2 are SGHRS and YFSETQ. This CDR3 region has 16 residues.

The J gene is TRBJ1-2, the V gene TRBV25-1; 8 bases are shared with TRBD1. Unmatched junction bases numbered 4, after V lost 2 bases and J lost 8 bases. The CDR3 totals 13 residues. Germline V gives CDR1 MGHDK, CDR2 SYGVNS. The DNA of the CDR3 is TGTGCCAGCAGTGAACAGGGGGCCTGGGGCTACACCTTC. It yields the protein CASSEQGAWGYTF.

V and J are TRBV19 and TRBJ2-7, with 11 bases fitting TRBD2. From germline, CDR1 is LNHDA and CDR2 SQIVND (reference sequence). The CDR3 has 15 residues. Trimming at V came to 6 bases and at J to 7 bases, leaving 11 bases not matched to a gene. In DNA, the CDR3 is TGTGCCAGTAGCCCTTTTACTAGCGGGAGTGGGGAGCAGTACTTC. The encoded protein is CASSPFTSGSGEQYF.